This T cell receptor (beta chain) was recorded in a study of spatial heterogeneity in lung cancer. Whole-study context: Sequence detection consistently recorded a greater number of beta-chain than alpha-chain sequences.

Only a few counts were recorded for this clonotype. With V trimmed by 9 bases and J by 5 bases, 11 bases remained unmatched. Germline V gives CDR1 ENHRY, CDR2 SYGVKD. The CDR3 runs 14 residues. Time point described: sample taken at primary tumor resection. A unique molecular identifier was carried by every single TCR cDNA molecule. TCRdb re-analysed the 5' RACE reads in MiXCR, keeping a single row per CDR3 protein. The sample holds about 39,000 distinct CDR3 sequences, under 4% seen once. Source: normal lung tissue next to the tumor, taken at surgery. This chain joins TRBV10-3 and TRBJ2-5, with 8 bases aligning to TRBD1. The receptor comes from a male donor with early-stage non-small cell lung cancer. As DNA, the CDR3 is TGTGCCATTAAGCAGCAGGGGGCCGGGGAGACCCAGTACTTC. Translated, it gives CAIKQQGAGETQYF.